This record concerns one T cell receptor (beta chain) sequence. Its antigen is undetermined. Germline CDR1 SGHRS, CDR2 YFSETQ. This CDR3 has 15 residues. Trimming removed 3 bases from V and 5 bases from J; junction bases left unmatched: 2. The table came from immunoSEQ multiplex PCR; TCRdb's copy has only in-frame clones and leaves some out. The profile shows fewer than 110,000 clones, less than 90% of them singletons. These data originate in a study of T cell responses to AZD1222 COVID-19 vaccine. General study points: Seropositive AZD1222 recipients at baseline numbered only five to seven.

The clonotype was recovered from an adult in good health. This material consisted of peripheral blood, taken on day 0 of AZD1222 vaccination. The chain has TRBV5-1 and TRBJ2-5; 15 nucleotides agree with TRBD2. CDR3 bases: TGCGCCAGCAGCTCGGGACTAGCGGGAGGCGAGACCCAGTACTTC. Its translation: CASSSGLAGGETQYF.